The T cell receptor beta chain under discussion was sequenced for a study of blood T cell repertoires in COVID-19. As for the study in general: Both acute and convalescent COVID-19 samples were obtained from the United States, Italy and Spain. PBMCs, B-cell-depleted T cells, or T cells provided the cDNA or gDNA that made up the material.

Per the authors' pipeline: Using reference gene primer amplification, nucleated cell counts were estimated. Method: immunoSEQ multiplex PCR; TCRdb's copy keeps in-frame clones and lacks some. That table supplies the V and J calls and clone size; D and trimming were determined from the DNA. The sample records about 42,000 clones, 70% to 90% being singletons. The CDR3 contains 14 residues. The V end was cut by 7 bases, the J end by 4 bases, with 16 bases between. The germline V gene has CDR1 LNHDA and CDR2 SQIVND (reference sequence). This receptor was taken from a human donor in a cohort sampled during active COVID-19. The chain links TRBV19 to TRBJ1-2; weak D call: TRBD1 (6 bases). The sequenced sample consisted of peripheral blood. The CDR3 is CASTPRQASYGYTF. The CDR3 DNA reads as TGTGCCAGTACCCCCCGACAGGCCAGCTATGGCTACACCTTC.